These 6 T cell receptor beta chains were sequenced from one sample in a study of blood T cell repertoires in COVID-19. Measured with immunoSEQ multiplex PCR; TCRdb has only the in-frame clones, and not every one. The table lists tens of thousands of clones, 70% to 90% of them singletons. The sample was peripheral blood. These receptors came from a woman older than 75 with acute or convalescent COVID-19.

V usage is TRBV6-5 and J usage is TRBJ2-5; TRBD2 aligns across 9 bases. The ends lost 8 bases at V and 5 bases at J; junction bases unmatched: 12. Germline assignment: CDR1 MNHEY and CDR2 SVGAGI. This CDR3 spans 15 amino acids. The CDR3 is CASASAGGPWETQYF. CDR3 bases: TGTGCCAGCGCTTCGGCGGGGGGGCCGTGGGAGACCCAGTACTTC.

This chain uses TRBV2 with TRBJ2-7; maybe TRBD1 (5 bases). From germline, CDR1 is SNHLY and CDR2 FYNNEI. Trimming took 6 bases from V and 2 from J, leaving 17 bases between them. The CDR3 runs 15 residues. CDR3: CASRAQVEITYEQYF. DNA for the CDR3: TGTGCCAGCAGGGCACAGGTGGAAATTACCTACGAGCAGTACTTC.

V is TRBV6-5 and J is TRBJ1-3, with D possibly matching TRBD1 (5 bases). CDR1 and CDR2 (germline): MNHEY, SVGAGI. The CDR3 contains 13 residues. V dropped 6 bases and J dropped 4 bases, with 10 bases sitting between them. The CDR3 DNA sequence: TGTGCCAGCAGCGAGAACAGGGGAAACACCATATATTTT. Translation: CASSENRGNTIYF.

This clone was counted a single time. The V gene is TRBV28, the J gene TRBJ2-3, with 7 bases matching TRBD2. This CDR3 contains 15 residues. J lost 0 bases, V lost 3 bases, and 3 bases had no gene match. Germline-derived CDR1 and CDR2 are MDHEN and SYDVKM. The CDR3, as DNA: TGTGCCAGCAGTTTCGGGACTACGAGCACAGATACGCAGTATTTT. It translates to CASSFGTTSTDTQYF.

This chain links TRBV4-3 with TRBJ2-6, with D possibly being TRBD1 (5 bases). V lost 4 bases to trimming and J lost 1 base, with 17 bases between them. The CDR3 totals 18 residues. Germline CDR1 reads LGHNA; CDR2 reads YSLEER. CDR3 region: CASSLNRQYGSGANVLTF. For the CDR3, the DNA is TGCGCCAGCAGCCTAAACCGACAGTATGGATCTGGGGCCAACGTCCTGACTTTC.

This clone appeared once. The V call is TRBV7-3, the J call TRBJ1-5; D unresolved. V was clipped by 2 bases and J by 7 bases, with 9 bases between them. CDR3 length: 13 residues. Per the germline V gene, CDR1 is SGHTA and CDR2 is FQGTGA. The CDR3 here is CASSLDLSQPQHF. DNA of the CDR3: TGTGCCAGCAGCTTAGATTTAAGCCAGCCCCAGCATTTT.